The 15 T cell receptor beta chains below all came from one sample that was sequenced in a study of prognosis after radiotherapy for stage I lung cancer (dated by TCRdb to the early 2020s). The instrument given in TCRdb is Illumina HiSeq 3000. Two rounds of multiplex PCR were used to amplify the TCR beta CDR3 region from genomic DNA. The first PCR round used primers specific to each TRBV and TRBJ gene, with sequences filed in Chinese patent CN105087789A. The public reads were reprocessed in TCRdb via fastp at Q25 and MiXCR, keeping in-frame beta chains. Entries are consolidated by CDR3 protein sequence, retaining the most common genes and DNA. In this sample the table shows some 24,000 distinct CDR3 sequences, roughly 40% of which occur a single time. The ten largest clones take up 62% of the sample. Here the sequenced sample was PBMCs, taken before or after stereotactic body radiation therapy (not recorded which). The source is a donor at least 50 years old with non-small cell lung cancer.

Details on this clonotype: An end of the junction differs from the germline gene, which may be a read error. The CDR3 nucleotides read TGTGTCAGCAGGGTCATTAACACTGAAGCTTTCTTT. It codes for CVSRVINTEAFF. The genes are TRBV6-1 and TRBJ1-1, with D possibly matching TRBD1 (5 bases). Germline V gene data show CDR1 as MNHNS and CDR2 as SASEGT. This CDR3 contains 12 residues.

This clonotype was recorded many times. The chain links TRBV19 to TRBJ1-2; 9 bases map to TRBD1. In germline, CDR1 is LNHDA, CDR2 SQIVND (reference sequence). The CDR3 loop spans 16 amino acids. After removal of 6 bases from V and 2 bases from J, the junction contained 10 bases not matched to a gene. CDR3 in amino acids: CASRTGTGIGNYGYTF. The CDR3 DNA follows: TGTGCCAGTAGGACCGGGACAGGGATCGGGAACTATGGCTACACCTTC.

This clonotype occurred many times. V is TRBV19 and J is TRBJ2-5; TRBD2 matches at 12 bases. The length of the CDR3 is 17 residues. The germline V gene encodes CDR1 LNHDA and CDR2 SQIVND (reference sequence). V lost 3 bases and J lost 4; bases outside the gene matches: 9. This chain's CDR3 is CASSMIASGRAPETQYF. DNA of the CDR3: TGTGCCAGTAGTATGATAGCTAGCGGGAGGGCCCCAGAGACCCAGTACTTC.

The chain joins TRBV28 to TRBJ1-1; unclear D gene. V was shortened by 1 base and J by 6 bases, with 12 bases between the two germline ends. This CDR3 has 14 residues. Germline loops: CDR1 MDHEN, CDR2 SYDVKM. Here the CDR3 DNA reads TGTGCCAGCAGTTTATATAGGCAGATCCCTGAAGCTTTCTTT. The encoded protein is CASSLYRQIPEAFF. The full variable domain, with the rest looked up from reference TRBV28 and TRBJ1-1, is DVKVTQSSRYLVKRTGEKVFLECVQDMDHENMFWYRQDPGLGLRLIYFSYDVKMKEKGDIPEGYSVSREKKERFSLILESASTNQTSMYLCASSLYRQIPEAFFGQGTRLTVV.

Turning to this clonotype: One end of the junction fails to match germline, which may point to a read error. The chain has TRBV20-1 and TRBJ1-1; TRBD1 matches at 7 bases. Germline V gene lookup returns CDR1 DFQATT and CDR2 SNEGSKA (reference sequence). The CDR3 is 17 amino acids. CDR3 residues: CSARDPGGAFRNTEALF. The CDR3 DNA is TGCAGTGCTAGAGACCCAGGGGGAGCGTTTAGGAACACTGAAGCTTTATTT.

DNA of the CDR3: TGCAGCGTTGAACAACTAGCGGGAGGGGGTGAGCAGTTCTTC. As protein: CSVEQLAGGGEQFF. The genes are TRBV29-1 and TRBJ2-1, with 13 nucleotides matching TRBD2. The CDR3 is made up of 14 amino acids. CDR1 SQVTM and CDR2 ANQGSEA come from the germline V gene. Trimming removed 2 bases from V and 9 bases from J; junction bases left unmatched: 4.

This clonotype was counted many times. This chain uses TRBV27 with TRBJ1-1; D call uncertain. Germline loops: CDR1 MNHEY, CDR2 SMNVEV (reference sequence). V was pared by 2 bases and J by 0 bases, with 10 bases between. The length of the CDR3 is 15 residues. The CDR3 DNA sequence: TGTGCCAGCAGTTTACAACTGGGAGTGAACACTGAAGCTTTCTTT. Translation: CASSLQLGVNTEAFF.

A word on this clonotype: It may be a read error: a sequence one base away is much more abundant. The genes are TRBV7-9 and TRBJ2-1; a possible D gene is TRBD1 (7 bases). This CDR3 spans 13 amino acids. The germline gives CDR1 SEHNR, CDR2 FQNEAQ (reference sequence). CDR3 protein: CANSPGGREEQFF. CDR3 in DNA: TGTGCCAACAGCCCAGGGGGGCGGGAAGAGCAGTTCTTC.

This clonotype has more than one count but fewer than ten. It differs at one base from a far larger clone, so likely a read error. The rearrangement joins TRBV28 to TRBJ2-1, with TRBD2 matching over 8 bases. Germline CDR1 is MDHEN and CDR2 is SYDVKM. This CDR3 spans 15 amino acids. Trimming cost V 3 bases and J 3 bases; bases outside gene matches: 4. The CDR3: CASSLCSGIYNEQFF. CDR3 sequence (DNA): TGTGCCAGCAGTTTGTGTAGCGGGATCTACAATGAGCAGTTCTTC.

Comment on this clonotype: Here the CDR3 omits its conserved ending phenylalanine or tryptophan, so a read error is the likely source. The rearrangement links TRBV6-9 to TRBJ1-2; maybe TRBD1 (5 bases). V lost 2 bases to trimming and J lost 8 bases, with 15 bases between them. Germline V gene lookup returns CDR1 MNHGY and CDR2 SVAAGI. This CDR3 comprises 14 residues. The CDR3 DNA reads TGTGCCAGCAGTTATCAACAAGACAGTATCGGCTACACCCTC. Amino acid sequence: CASSYQQDSIGYTL.

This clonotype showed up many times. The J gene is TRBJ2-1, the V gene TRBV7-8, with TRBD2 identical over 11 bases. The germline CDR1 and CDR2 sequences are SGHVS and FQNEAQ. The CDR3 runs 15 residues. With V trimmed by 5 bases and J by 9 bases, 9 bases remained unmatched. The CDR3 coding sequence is TGTGCCAGCAGCGGATATAGCGGGAGGGGCGGTGAGCAGTTCTTC. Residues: CASSGYSGRGGEQFF. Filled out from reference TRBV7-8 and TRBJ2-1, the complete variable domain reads GAGVSQSPRYKVAKRGQDVALRCDPISGHVSLFWYQQALGQGPEFLTYFQNEAQLDKSGLPSDRFFAERPEGSVSTLKIQRTQQEDSAVYLCASSGYSGRGGEQFFGPGTRLTVL.

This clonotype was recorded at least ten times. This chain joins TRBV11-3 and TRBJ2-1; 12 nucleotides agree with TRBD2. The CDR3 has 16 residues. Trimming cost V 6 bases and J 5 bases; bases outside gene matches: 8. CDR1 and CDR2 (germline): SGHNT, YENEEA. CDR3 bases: TGTGCCAGCAGGCCAAGGACTAGCGGGGTACACAATGAGCAGTTCTTC. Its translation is CASRPRTSGVHNEQFF. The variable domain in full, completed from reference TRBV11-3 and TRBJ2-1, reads EAGVVQSPRYKIIEKKQPVAFWCNPISGHNTLYWYLQNLGQGPELLIRYENEEAVDDSQLPKDRFSAERLKGVDSTLKIQPAELGDSAVYLCASRPRTSGVHNEQFFGPGTRLTVL.

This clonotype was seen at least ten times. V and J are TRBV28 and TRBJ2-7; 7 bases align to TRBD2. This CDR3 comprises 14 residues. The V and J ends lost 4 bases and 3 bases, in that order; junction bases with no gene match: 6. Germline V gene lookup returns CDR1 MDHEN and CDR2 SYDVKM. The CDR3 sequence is CASSSGTTFYEQYF. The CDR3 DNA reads TGTGCCAGCAGTTCCGGGACTACTTTCTACGAGCAGTACTTC. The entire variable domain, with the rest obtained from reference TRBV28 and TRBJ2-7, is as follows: DVKVTQSSRYLVKRTGEKVFLECVQDMDHENMFWYRQDPGLGLRLIYFSYDVKMKEKGDIPEGYSVSREKKERFSLILESASTNQTSMYLCASSSGTTFYEQYFGPGTRLTVT.

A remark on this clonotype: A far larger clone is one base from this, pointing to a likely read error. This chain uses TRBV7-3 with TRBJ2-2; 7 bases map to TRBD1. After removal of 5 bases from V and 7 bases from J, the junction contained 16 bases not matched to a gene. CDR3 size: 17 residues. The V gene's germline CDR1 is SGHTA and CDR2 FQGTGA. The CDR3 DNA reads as TGTGCCAGCAGCCCCAGTTTCGGGACAGTCAAAAGCGGGGAGCTGTTTTTT. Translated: CASSPSFGTVKSGELFF.

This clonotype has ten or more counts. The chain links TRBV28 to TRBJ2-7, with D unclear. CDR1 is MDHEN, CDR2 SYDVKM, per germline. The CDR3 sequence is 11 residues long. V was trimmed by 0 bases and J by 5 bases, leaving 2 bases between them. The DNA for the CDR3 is TGTGCCAGCAGTTTATGGGACGAGCAGTACTTC. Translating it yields CASSLWDEQYF.